One and the same sample provided the 3 T cell receptor beta chains below, sequenced in a study of blood T cell repertoires in COVID-19. Profiling relied on immunoSEQ multiplex PCR, and the TCRdb table lists in-frame clones only, not all of them. The sample lists about 480,000 clones; approximately 87% were seen once. The sequencing input was PBMCs or T cells enriched from blood (not recorded which). Source of these receptors: a woman aged 40-49 years who had recovered from COVID-19.

This chain links TRBV18 with TRBJ2-6; possible D gene TRBD2, 6 bases. Germline V gene data show CDR1 as KGHSH and CDR2 as LQKENI. V lost 3 bases, J lost 2 bases, and 17 bases lay in between. The CDR3 has 18 amino acids. CDR3 sequence: CASSPGGPGWAGANVLTF. The DNA of the CDR3 is TGTGCCAGCTCACCGGGGGGTCCAGGCTGGGCTGGGGCCAACGTCCTGACTTTC. Supplemented by reference TRBV18 and TRBJ2-6, the full variable domain reads NAGVMQNPRHLVRRRGQEARLRCSPMKGHSHVYWYRQLPEEGLKFMVYLQKENIIDESGMPKERFSAEFPKEGPSILRIQQVVRGDSAAYFCASSPGGPGWAGANVLTFGAGSRLTVL.

The chain employs TRBV4-3 and TRBJ2-1, with a tentative D call TRBD1 (6 bases). Trimming left V 1 base short and J 7 bases short, with 14 bases between. Looked up from germline, CDR1 is LGHNA and CDR2 is YSLEER. The CDR3 totals 15 residues. The CDR3 DNA reads as TGCGCCAGCAGCCAAGTCGGCACAGGGTGGAATGAGCAGTTCTTC. It is translated as CASSQVGTGWNEQFF.

This clone has only one observation. V is TRBV30 and J is TRBJ1-1; no clear D gene. Germline loops: CDR1 GTSNPN, CDR2 SVGIG (reference sequence). The germline V and J ends were trimmed by 3 bases and 5 bases, with 13 bases remaining between them. The CDR3 spans 13 residues. CDR3 loop: CAWRTNWETEAFF. CDR3 nucleotides: TGTGCCTGGAGAACTAACTGGGAGACTGAAGCTTTCTTT.